The 32 T cell receptor delta chains reported below all come from one sample, sequenced in a study of gamma-delta chains in newborns, infants, children (dated by TCRdb to about 2019). Sequencing was performed on an Illumina MiSeq. TCRdb called clones afresh from the public reads with CATT; identical DNA rows were later merged. The sample profile shows approximately 4,000 delta-chain clones; approximately 44% of them were found once. 8% to 9.5% of the sample goes to the ten largest clones. The sequenced sample was blood, obtained at week 6. The origin of the receptors is a child who was a newborn, infant or young child, either healthy, febrile or measles-vaccinated (not recorded which).

The table lists this clone with a few counts. V usage is TRDV1 and J usage is TRDJ1; 7 nucleotides agree with TRDD2. Germline V gives CDR1 TSWWSYY, CDR2 QGS. The CDR3 runs 22 residues. The ends lost 4 bases at V and 1 base at J; junction bases unmatched: 27. CDR3 residues: CALGAFLPQSTGVLSVTDKLIF. As DNA, the CDR3 is TGTGCTCTTGGGGCGTTCCTACCCCAGAGTACTGGAGTTCTTAGTGTCACCGATAAACTCATCTTT.

This clone was recorded a few times. The junction departs from the called germline gene at one end, perhaps through a read error. The gene calls are TRDV2 and TRDJ1; D is unresolved. The CDR3 runs to 13 residues. Germline V gene data show CDR1 as GEAIGNYY and CDR2 as EKD. The CDR3: CACDTGDTDKLIF. The CDR3 DNA follows: TGTGCCTGTGACACTGGCGACACTGATAAACTCATCTTT.

The chain employs TRDV1 and TRDJ1; the D gene could be TRDD2 or TRDD3 (7 bases each). Germline loops: CDR1 TSWWSYY, CDR2 QGS. This CDR3 contains 21 residues. V dropped 1 base and J dropped 0 bases, with 27 bases sitting between them. This CDR3 reads CALGEPRPSSYWGWYTDKLIF. In nucleotides, the CDR3 is TGTGCTCTTGGGGAACCCCGGCCTTCCTCGTACTGGGGATGGTACACCGATAAACTCATCTTT.

Remarks on this clone: Germline is not matched at one junction end, which may reflect a read error. V and J are TRDV2 and TRDJ1; TRDD3 matches 13 bases. Germline CDR1 GEAIGNYY, CDR2 EKD. There are 17 residues in the CDR3. The CDR3: CACVPYWGIRYTDKPIF. In nucleotides, the CDR3 is TGTGCCTGTGTCCCGTACTGGGGGATACGGTACACCGATAAACCCATCTTT.

V usage is TRDV1 and J usage is TRDJ1; 10 bases fit TRDD3. The CDR3 loop spans 22 amino acids. From germline, CDR1 is TSWWSYY and CDR2 QGS. V trimming: 0 bases; J trimming: 0 bases; junction bases outside the gene matches: 19. CDR3 DNA sequence: TGTGCTCTTGGGGAACTGGCCCGATACTTGGGGGATACAAGAGGATACACCGATAAACTCATCTTT. Protein product: CALGELARYLGDTRGYTDKLIF.

This clone has only one observation. With a far larger clone one base away, a read error is the likely cause. The same CDR3 arises from other DNA sequences in this sample as well. The chain carries TRDV2 and TRDJ1, with 9 bases aligning to TRDD3. The CDR3 runs 14 residues. The V segment lost 3 bases and the J segment 4 bases; nucleotides outside the gene matches: 5. Germline CDR1 is GEAIGNYY and CDR2 is EKD. This CDR3 reads CACDVLGDSDKLIF. CDR3 sequence (DNA): TGTGCCTGTGACGTACTGGGGGACAGCGATAAACTCATCTTT.

This clone is medium-sized in the sample. At the DNA level, this CDR3 is encoded by other sequences in the same sample as well. This rearrangement joins TRDV1 to TRDJ1; 7 nucleotides match TRDD3. Germline-derived CDR1 and CDR2 are TSWWSYY and QGS. The CDR3 sequence is 19 residues long. Losses at the gene ends were 0 bases for V and 4 bases for J; bases not matched to a gene: 17. This CDR3 reads CALGELGSRRDTHFDKLIF. The CDR3 DNA reads TGTGCTCTTGGGGAACTAGGGTCTAGAAGGGATACTCACTTCGATAAACTCATCTTT.

A note on this clone: A much bigger clone sits one base away, suggesting this may be a read error. The rearrangement links TRDV2 to TRDJ1; 11 nucleotides line up with TRDD3. The CDR3 has 18 amino acids. Looked up from germline, CDR1 is GEAIGNYY and CDR2 is EKD. Trimming cost V 1 base and J 2 bases; bases outside gene matches: 11. The CDR3 sequence: CACDTLLGDSGDTDKLIF. The CDR3, as DNA: TGTGCCTGTGACACTCTACTGGGGGATAGCGGTGATACCGATAAACTCATCTTT.

V usage is TRDV2 and J usage is TRDJ2; TRDD3 matches at 11 bases. This CDR3 spans 19 amino acids. V was pared by 1 base and J by 1 base, with 10 bases of the junction left unmatched. CDR1 and CDR2 (germline): GEAIGNYY, EKD. The CDR3 sequence: CACDTVRNWGIDLTAQLFF. Here the CDR3 DNA reads TGTGCCTGTGACACGGTAAGAAACTGGGGGATAGATTTGACAGCACAACTCTTCTTT.

This clone is labeled large. The chain has TRDV2 and TRDJ1; D possibly corresponds to TRDD2 (6 bases). Germline V gives CDR1 GEAIGNYY, CDR2 EKD. Trimming cost V 0 bases and J 1 base, with 14 bases left between them. The CDR3 extends over 16 amino acids. The DNA of the CDR3 is TGTGCCTGTGACACCGGCTTCCTCGATCTCACCGATAAACTCATCTTT. As protein: CACDTGFLDLTDKLIF.

Of note for this clone: In the same sample, other DNA sequences code for this CDR3. The rearrangement joins TRDV1 to TRDJ1; 10 bases are shared with TRDD3. CDR1 and CDR2 from the germline V gene are TSWWSYY and QGS. The junction had 18 bases not matched to a gene; V was cut back by 1 base and J by 1 base. The length of the CDR3 is 21 residues. The DNA for the CDR3 is TGTGCTCTTGGGGAACCACCCCCTCCCTCCAGGGGGATACGGCTCACCGATAAACTCATCTTT. Its protein is CALGEPPPPSRGIRLTDKLIF.

The gene calls are TRDV1 and TRDJ1; 11 bases fit TRDD3. Germline loops: CDR1 TSWWSYY, CDR2 QGS. After removal of 5 bases from V and 0 bases from J, the junction contained 23 bases not matched to a gene. CDR3 length: 22 residues. This CDR3 reads CALGKGGPAWPLGDKYTDKLIF. CDR3 in DNA: TGTGCTCTTGGGAAAGGAGGGCCGGCTTGGCCACTGGGGGATAAGTACACCGATAAACTCATCTTT.

With respect to this clone: It may be a read error: a sequence one base away is much more abundant. The genes are TRDV2 and TRDJ1, with D uncertain. Trimming pared 0 bases from V and 0 bases from J, leaving 4 bases between. The CDR3 consists of 13 residues. The germline V gene has CDR1 GEAIGNYY and CDR2 EKD. CDR3 DNA sequence: TGTGCCTGTGACACCTTGTACACCGATAAACTCATCTTT. This gives the protein CACDTLYTDKLIF.

This clone was picked up a small number of times. The rearrangement uses TRDV2 and TRDJ1; TRDD3 aligns across 7 bases. This CDR3 is 21 amino acids long. After removal of 0 bases from V and 3 bases from J, the junction contained 24 bases not matched to a gene. Germline V gene data show CDR1 as GEAIGNYY and CDR2 as EKD. The CDR3 protein is CACDTSSGLGSRGGRPDKLIF. The CDR3 DNA is TGTGCCTGTGACACCAGCTCCGGACTGGGGTCGAGAGGGGGTAGACCCGATAAACTCATCTTT.

This rearrangement joins TRDV3 to TRDJ1; TRDD3 might be the D (5 bases). Trimming took off 4 bases at V and 0 bases at J, with 27 bases between the two ends. The CDR3 runs to 18 residues. CDR1 is TVYSNPD, CDR2 GDNSRS, per germline (reference sequence). CDR3: CASRSLTRGGPYTDKLIF. As DNA, the CDR3 is TGTGCCTCCCGATCGTTAACTCGGGGGGGGCCGTACACCGATAAACTCATCTTT.

Details on this clone: A much larger clone is a single base away; this may be a read error. Other nucleotide sequences in the sample specify the same CDR3. The rearrangement joins TRDV2 to TRDJ1, with 10 bases fitting TRDD3. With V trimmed by 3 bases and J by 3 bases, 9 bases remained unmatched. CDR1 GEAIGNYY and CDR2 EKD come from the germline V gene. The CDR3 consists of 16 residues. This CDR3 is CACDSLGDTRADKLIF. The CDR3 nucleotides are TGTGCCTGTGACTCCTTGGGGGATACCAGGGCCGATAAACTCATCTTT.

In regard to this clone: With only one base between it and a far larger clone, this is likely a read error. The chain employs TRDV2 and TRDJ3; D is ambiguous. The V gene's germline CDR1 is GEAIGNYY and CDR2 EKD. The CDR3 is made up of 13 amino acids. CDR3 amino acids: CACDTWDTRQRFF. For the CDR3, the DNA is TGTGCCTGTGACACCTGGGACACCCGACAGAGGTTTTTC.

This clone was seen only a few times. CDR3 sequence reads: CALGDRHGLHPVLGDTRELIF. The CDR3 nucleotides read TGTGCTCTTGGGGATCGGCATGGCCTTCACCCAGTACTGGGGGATACTCGGGAACTCATCTTT. The J gene is TRDJ1, the V gene TRDV1, with 12 nucleotides matching TRDD3. V shed 3 bases, J shed 9 bases, and the junction held 26 bases outside the gene matches. The V gene's germline CDR1 is TSWWSYY and CDR2 QGS. This CDR3 spans 21 amino acids.

This chain joins TRDV1 and TRDJ1, with D possibly matching TRDD2 (5 bases). Germline V lookup: CDR1 TSWWSYY, CDR2 QGS. Trimming removed 6 bases at V and 0 bases at J, with 29 bases between. This CDR3 is 20 amino acids long. This CDR3 is CALGLIPLGALEGYTDKLIF. The CDR3 DNA reads TGTGCTCTTGGCCTCATTCCTCTCGGGGCCCTAGAGGGGTACACCGATAAACTCATCTTT.

The CDR3, as DNA: TGTGCCTGTGATCCTCACTGGGGGGGAAGCTCCTGGGACACCCGACAGATGTTTTTC. This sequence encodes CACDPHWGGSSWDTRQMFF. This sequence joins TRDV2 and TRDJ3; the match to TRDD3 covers 8 bases. The CDR3 length is 19 residues. The germline V gene encodes CDR1 GEAIGNYY and CDR2 EKD. Germline trimming cut 4 bases from V and 0 bases from J; bases unmatched to any gene: 10.

This clone was seen more than once but under ten times. The V call is TRDV1, the J call TRDJ1; TRDD3 matches 10 bases. Germline values: CDR1 TSWWSYY, CDR2 QGS. The CDR3 is 24 amino acids. Losses at the gene ends were 5 bases for V and 0 bases for J; bases not matched to a gene: 30. CDR3 coding DNA: TGTGCTCTTGGGTCCCAACTCTCTTCCTACGTTTTACCACTGGGGGATCAGTACACCGATAAACTCATCTTT. It is translated as CALGSQLSSYVLPLGDQYTDKLIF.

CDR3 nucleotide sequence: TGTGCCTTTCTACTTCCTACTGGGGGATTTACCGATAAACTCATCTTT. It encodes CAFLLPTGGFTDKLIF. This chain connects TRDV3 to TRDJ1; 10 bases are shared with TRDD3. CDR3 length: 16 residues. V lost 2 bases and J lost 2; bases outside the gene matches: 11. In germline, CDR1 is TVYSNPD, CDR2 GDNSRS (reference sequence).

Notes on this clone: This could be a read error, since a much larger clone is one nucleotide away. The rearrangement uses TRDV2 and TRDJ3, with D perhaps matching TRDD3 (5 bases). CDR1 is GEAIGNYY and CDR2 is EKD in the germline V gene. This CDR3 comprises 17 residues. V lost 0 bases, J lost 2 bases, and 10 bases lay in between. The CDR3 DNA reads TGTGCCTGTGACACCACGGGGGGTACCTGGGACACCCGACAGATGTTTTTC. This encodes CACDTTGGTWDTRQMFF.

On this clone: Just one base apart from a much larger clone, this may be a read error. The chain recombines TRDV2 with TRDJ3; 7 bases are shared with TRDD3. The CDR3 totals 19 residues. The germline gives CDR1 GEAIGNYY, CDR2 EKD. The CDR3 spells CACDTVRGDPSWDTRQVFF. DNA of the CDR3: TGTGCCTGTGACACCGTCCGGGGGGATCCGTCCTGGGACACCCGACAGGTGTTTTTC.

This clone has a handful of counts. The same CDR3 also results from other DNA sequences found in this sample. The chain recombines TRDV2 with TRDJ1; 8 bases match TRDD3. The CDR3 runs 18 residues. V gave up 0 bases and J gave up 2 bases; unmatched junction bases: 13. CDR1 is GEAIGNYY, CDR2 EKD, per germline. The DNA for the CDR3 is TGTGCCTGTGACACCCTCCATGGGGGGATAAAACGGACCGATAAACTCATCTTT. Its translation is CACDTLHGGIKRTDKLIF.

V gene TRDV2 combines with J gene TRDJ1, with TRDD3 matching over 12 bases. Trimming took 3 bases from V and 2 from J; bases not matched to a gene: 12. The germline V gene encodes CDR1 GEAIGNYY and CDR2 EKD. The CDR3 runs to 18 residues. The chain's CDR3 is CACDPLVTGGYQTDKLIF. DNA of the CDR3: TGTGCCTGTGACCCTCTAGTAACTGGGGGATACCAGACCGATAAACTCATCTTT.

The rearrangement links TRDV2 to TRDJ1; 8 bases agree with TRDD3. The CDR3 extends over 20 amino acids. The V gene's germline CDR1 is GEAIGNYY and CDR2 EKD. Trimming at V came to 0 bases and at J to 0 bases, leaving 17 bases not matched to a gene. CDR3 nucleotide sequence: TGTGCCTGTGACACCGTGTACTGGGGGTCTATTACTATGTACACCGATAAACTCATCTTT. It encodes CACDTVYWGSITMYTDKLIF.

The chain joins TRDV3 to TRDJ3; TRDD3 matches at 8 bases. V trimming: 5 bases; J trimming: 2 bases; junction bases outside the gene matches: 14. CDR3 length equals 18 residues. The germline V gene encodes CDR1 TVYSNPD and CDR2 GDNSRS (reference sequence). CDR3 DNA sequence: TGTGCCCCCCGAACACCATGGGGATACACCTGGGACACCCGACAGATGTTTTTC. It specifies CAPRTPWGYTWDTRQMFF.

By share, this clone counts as large (0.1 to 1%). The chain employs TRDV2 and TRDJ3, with TRDD3 matching over 9 bases. Germline V lookup: CDR1 GEAIGNYY, CDR2 EKD. With V trimmed by 0 bases and J by 0 bases, 11 bases remained unmatched. The CDR3 spans 21 residues. In DNA, the CDR3 is TGTGCCTGTGACACCGTAACAGGCGGGGATACGGACTCCTGGGACACCCGACAGATGTTTTTC. Encoded protein: CACDTVTGGDTDSWDTRQMFF.

The V and J genes are TRDV1 and TRDJ1; 13 bases are a match to TRDD3. The length of the CDR3 is 25 residues. V shed 2 bases and J 1 base; nucleotides not matched to a gene: 28. In germline, CDR1 is TSWWSYY, CDR2 QGS. CDR3 amino acids: CALGESPFSPNAVLGDTPVTDKLIF. As DNA, the CDR3 is TGTGCTCTTGGGGAATCCCCTTTCAGCCCTAACGCCGTACTGGGGGATACGCCGGTCACCGATAAACTCATCTTT.

This clone was counted only a few times. Different DNA sequences within this sample yield the same CDR3. This chain links TRDV2 with TRDJ1; the match to TRDD3 covers 10 bases. V gave up 3 bases and J gave up 0 bases; unmatched junction bases: 15. There are 19 residues in the CDR3. Germline V gene lookup returns CDR1 GEAIGNYY and CDR2 EKD. CDR3 amino acids: CACDPLGDLLLPYTDKLIF. The CDR3 bases are TGTGCCTGTGACCCACTGGGGGATCTACTCCTCCCGTACACCGATAAACTCATCTTT.

The chain combines TRDV1 with TRDJ1; D perhaps matches TRDD2 (5 bases). The germline V gene encodes CDR1 TSWWSYY and CDR2 QGS. The V gene lost 5 bases and the J gene lost 0 bases, with 19 bases spanning the gap. CDR3 length equals 17 residues. The DNA for the CDR3 is TGTGCTCTTGGGAAAAGGGTTCCCTACGGGTACACCGATAAACTCATCTTT. It is translated as CALGKRVPYGYTDKLIF.